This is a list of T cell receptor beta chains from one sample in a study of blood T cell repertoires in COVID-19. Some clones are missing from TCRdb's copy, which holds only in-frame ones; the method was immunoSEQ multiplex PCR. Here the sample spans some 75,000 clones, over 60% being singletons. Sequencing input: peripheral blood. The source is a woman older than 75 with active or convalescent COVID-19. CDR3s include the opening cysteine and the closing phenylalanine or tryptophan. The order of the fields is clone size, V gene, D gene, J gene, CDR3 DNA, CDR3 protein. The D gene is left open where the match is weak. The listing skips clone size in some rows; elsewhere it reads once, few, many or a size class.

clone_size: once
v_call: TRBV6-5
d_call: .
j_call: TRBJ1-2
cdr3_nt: TGTGCCAGCGGCACGGAGAACTATGGCTACACCTTC
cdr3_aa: CASGTENYGYTF

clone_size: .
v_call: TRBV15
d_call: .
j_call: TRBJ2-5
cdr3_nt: TGTGCCACCAGCAGAGATGAAGGGGAGGTTGGAGAGACCCAGTACTTC
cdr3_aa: CATSRDEGEVGETQYF

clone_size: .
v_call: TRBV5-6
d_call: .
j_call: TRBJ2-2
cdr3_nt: TGTGCCAGCAGCCTCTCCCGTATGTCGCGCACCGGGGAGCTGTTTTTT
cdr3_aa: CASSLSRMSRTGELFF

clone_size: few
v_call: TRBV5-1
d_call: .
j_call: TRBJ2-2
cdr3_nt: TGCGCCAGCAGCTTGATACAGTCCGGGGAGCTGTTTTTT
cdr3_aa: CASSLIQSGELFF

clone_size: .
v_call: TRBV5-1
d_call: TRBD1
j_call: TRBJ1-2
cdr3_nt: TGCGCCAGCAGCTTCGGACAGGGATGGGATGGCTACACCTTC
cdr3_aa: CASSFGQGWDGYTF

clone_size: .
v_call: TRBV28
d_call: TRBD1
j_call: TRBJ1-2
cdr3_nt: TGTGCCAGCAGAAGCATCGGGACAGGCCGCTATGGCTACACCTTC
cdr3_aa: CASRSIGTGRYGYTF

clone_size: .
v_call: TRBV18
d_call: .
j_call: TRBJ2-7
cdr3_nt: TGTGCCAGCTCACCCCCTACAGGGAGCGTATACGAGCAGTACTTC
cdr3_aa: CASSPPTGSVYEQYF

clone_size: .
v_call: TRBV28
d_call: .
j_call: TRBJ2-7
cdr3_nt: TGTGCCAGCAGTTTTGCAGGTATGATCTCCTACGAGCAGTACTTC
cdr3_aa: CASSFAGMISYEQYF

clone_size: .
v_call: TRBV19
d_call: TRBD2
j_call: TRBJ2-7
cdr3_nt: TGTGCCACCAGCAGGGGTAGTCTAGCGGGGACCTACGAGCAGTACTTC
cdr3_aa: CATSRGSLAGTYEQYF

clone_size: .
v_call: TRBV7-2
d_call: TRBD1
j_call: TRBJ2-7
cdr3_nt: TGTGCCAGCAGCTTAGCCTCGGGACAGGGGATATCCTACGAGCAGTACTTC
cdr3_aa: CASSLASGQGISYEQYF

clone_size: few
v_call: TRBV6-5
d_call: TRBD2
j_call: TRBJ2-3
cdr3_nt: TGTGCCAGCAGTTACCTCCTAGCGGGGGGCCGAGGTACGCAGTATTTT
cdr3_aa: CASSYLLAGGRGTQYF

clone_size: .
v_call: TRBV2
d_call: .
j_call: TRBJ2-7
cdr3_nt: TGTGCCAGCAGGGGGGGACCCTACGAGCAGTACTTC
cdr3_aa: CASRGGPYEQYF

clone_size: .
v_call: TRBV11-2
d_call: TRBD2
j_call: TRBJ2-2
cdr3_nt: TGTGCCAGCAGCTTAGGAGCGGGGGCGAACACCGGGGAGCTGTTTTTT
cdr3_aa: CASSLGAGANTGELFF

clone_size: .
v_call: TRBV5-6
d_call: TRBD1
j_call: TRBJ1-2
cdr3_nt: TGTGCCAGCAGATCGTGGACAGGGGGCGGTGGCTACACCTTC
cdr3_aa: CASRSWTGGGGYTF

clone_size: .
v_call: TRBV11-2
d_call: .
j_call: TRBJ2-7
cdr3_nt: TGTGCCAGCAGCTTAGACAGGGACTCCTACGAGCAGTACTTC
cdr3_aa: CASSLDRDSYEQYF

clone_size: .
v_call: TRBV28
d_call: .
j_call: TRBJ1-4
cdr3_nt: TGTGCCAGCAGACGCGGACAGAAGTATGAAAAACTGTTTTTT
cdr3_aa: CASRRGQKYEKLFF

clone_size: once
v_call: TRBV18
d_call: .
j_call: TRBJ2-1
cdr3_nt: TGTGCCAGCTCACCGGGGGGTACATACGGGAATGAGCAGTTCTTC
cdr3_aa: CASSPGGTYGNEQFF

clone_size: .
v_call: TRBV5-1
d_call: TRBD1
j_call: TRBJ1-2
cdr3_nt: TGCGCCAGCAGACAGACCGGGACAGGCATAAAGGGCTACACCTTC
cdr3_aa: CASRQTGTGIKGYTF

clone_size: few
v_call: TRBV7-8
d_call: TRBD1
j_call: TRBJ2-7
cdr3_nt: TGTGCCAGCAGCCAGGACAGGGGGCATTACGAGCAGTACTTC
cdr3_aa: CASSQDRGHYEQYF

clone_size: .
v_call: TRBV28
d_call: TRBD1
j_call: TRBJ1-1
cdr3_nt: TGTGCCAGCAGTTTTGGGGCCGGACAGGTTGTAGCTTTCTTT
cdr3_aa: CASSFGAGQVVAFF

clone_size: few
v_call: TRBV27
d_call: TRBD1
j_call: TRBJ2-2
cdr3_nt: TGTGCCAGCCGGGGACAGCTGAACACCGGGGAGCTGTTTTTT
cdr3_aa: CASRGQLNTGELFF

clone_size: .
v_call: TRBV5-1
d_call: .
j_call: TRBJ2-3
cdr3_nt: TGCGCCAGCAGCTTGGGTACAATCGATGATACGCAGTATTTT
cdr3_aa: CASSLGTIDDTQYF

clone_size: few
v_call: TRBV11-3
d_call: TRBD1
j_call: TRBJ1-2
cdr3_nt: TGTGCCAGCAGCATGTCAGGGGGCGCGGGCTACACCTTC
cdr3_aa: CASSMSGGAGYTF

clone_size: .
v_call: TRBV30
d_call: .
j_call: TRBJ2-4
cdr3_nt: TGTGCCTGGACAGAAACCAAAAACATTCAGTACTTC
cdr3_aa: CAWTETKNIQYF

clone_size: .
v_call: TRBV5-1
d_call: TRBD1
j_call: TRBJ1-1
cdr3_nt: TGCGCCAGCAGCTTAACCGGGACAGGGTCGAAAGCTGAAGCTTTCTTT
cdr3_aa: CASSLTGTGSKAEAFF

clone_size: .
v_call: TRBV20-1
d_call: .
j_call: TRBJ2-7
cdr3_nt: TGCAGTGCTAGTAGTTCCCAGACATCCTACGAGCAGTACTTC
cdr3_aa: CSASSSQTSYEQYF

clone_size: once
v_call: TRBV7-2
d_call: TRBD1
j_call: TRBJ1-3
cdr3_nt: TGTGCCAGCAGCTCGGGACAGGGTGTAGGAAACACCATATATTTT
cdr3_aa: CASSSGQGVGNTIYF

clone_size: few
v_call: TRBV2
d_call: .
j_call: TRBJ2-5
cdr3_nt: TGTGCCAGCAGTGAATACTCGGGGGTTGGGAAAGAGACCCAGTACTTC
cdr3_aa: CASSEYSGVGKETQYF

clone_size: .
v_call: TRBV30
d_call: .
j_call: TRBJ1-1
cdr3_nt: TGTGCCTGGATAAAACAGACGAACACTGAAGCTTTCTTT
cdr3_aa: CAWIKQTNTEAFF